The clone carrying this TCR beta chain occurred a few times. Its antigen is not identified. Sorted naive CD8 T cells, about 20,000 to 1,100,000, were sequenced from 10%, 30% or 50% RNA. TCRdb passed the PCR reads through MiXCR, listing each CDR3 protein once. There are 62,000 or so distinct CDR3 sequences in the sample; 15% to 20% occur only once, and around 1.5% lies in the top ten. This entry is derived from a study of molecular identifiers for immune sequencing clone quantification. The CDR3 extends over 15 amino acids. The germline V gene has CDR1 SGDLS and CDR2 YYNGEE. Trimming took 3 bases from V and 0 from J; bases not matched to a gene: 4. Findings and limits, study-wide: Investigators reportedly could detect spiked Jurkat TCR RNA from one cell among approximately 930,000 naive cells. Underestimated sizes of highly expanded clones could result from identical TCR molecules that share a barcode. It was shown that clones above 20 RNA copies held over 97% of effector molecules, but under 1% in naive cells.

The sequence was obtained from a human donor in good health. Some libraries in this study had Jurkat cell RNA spiked in. Source material: naive CD8+ T cells from blood, with Jurkat cell RNA spiked in. The subset here: FACS-sorted CD8+CD4-CCR7+CD45RA+ naive T cells. This sequence joins TRBV9 and TRBJ2-3; 7 bases agree with TRBD2. The CDR3 DNA reads as TGTGCCAGCAGCGCTAGCGGAGGGAGCACAGATACGCAGTATTTT. It encodes CASSASGGSTDTQYF.